This passage covers 31 T cell receptor beta chains from one sample sequenced in a study of shared clonotypes between healthy human individuals. Method: immunoSEQ multiplex PCR; TCRdb's copy keeps in-frame clones and lacks some. The data show 2 million to 2.5 million clones, more than 85% seen once. The sequencing sample was made of naive CD4+ T cells from PBMCs. This sample's subset: CD45RA+ positively selected. The origin of the receptors is a young man in good health. Some clones in this sample may be carry-over from other donors' samples.

To note about this clone: This sample also contains other DNA sequences that code for the same CDR3. V and J are TRBV28 and TRBJ2-7; D not certain. CDR3 size: 11 residues. The germline V and J ends were trimmed by 5 bases and 2 bases, with 4 bases remaining between them. Germline CDR1 and CDR2: MDHEN and SYDVKM. CDR3: CASSPTYEQYF. The CDR3 nucleotides read TGTGCCAGCAGTCCTACCTACGAGCAGTACTTC.

The V and J genes are TRBV9 and TRBJ2-3, with 10 bases lining up with TRBD2. CDR1 and CDR2 (germline): SGDLS, YYNGEE. Germline trimming cut 4 bases from V and 1 base from J; bases unmatched to any gene: 9. The length of the CDR3 is 17 residues. Here the CDR3 reads CASSPAASGSGTDTQYF. CDR3 coding DNA: TGTGCCAGCAGCCCTGCGGCTAGCGGGAGTGGCACAGATACGCAGTATTTT.

The V call is TRBV18, the J call TRBJ2-1; 8 nucleotides agree with TRBD1. The V gene's germline CDR1 is KGHSH and CDR2 LQKENI. The V segment lost 4 bases and the J segment 6 bases; nucleotides outside the gene matches: 8. The CDR3 contains 15 residues. Here the CDR3 reads CASSLLITGGNEQFF. The CDR3 DNA is TGTGCCAGCTCACTACTCATTACAGGGGGCAATGAGCAGTTCTTC.

The chain carries TRBV14 and TRBJ2-5; D possibly corresponds to TRBD2 (5 bases). V was pared by 1 base and J by 2 bases, with 26 bases between. The CDR3 is 20 residues long. Germline V CDR1 and CDR2: SGHDN, FVKESK. As DNA, the CDR3 is TGTGCCAGCAGCCAAGTGTATTTGGTAACGGCAGCTACTAGTCAAGAGACCCAGTACTTC. Amino acids: CASSQVYLVTAATSQETQYF.

The CDR3 is CASSARLAGDGGELFF. The CDR3 nucleotides are TGCGCCAGCAGCGCAAGACTAGCGGGAGACGGCGGGGAGCTGTTTTTT. The gene calls are TRBV5-1 and TRBJ2-2; TRBD2 matches at 12 bases. This CDR3 has 16 residues. Germline CDR1 and CDR2: SGHRS and YFSETQ. V was pared by 4 bases and J by 7 bases, with 8 bases of the junction left unmatched. Looking up the rest from reference TRBV5-1 and TRBJ2-2 gives the full variable domain: KAGVTQTPRYLIKTRGQQVTLSCSPISGHRSVSWYQQTPGQGLQFLFEYFSETQRNKGNFPGRFSGRQFSNSRSEMNVSTLELGDSALYLCASSARLAGDGGELFFGEGSRLTVL.

This clone was seen just once. The chain recombines TRBV12-2 with TRBJ2-7; TRBD1 reflects the table's D call only, with no check against the DNA. TRBV12-2 counts as a pseudogene. The length of the CDR3 is 15 residues. In DNA form, the CDR3 reads TGTGCAAGTCGCTTAGCTTACAGGGGTGGGAGCGAGCAGTACTTC. This gives the protein CASRLAYRGGSEQYF.

The chain uses TRBV19 and TRBJ2-7; D unclear. CDR1 LNHDA and CDR2 SQIVND come from the germline V gene (reference sequence). V lost 2 bases and J 2 bases, leaving 10 bases between the germline ends. This CDR3 region has 14 residues. DNA for the CDR3: TGTGCCAGTAGTATATACGGAAGCGCCTACGAGCAGTACTTC. Protein sequence: CASSIYGSAYEQYF.

The chain is built from TRBV4-1 and TRBJ2-6, with D perhaps TRBD1 (5 bases). CDR3 length: 16 amino acids. CDR1 MGHRA and CDR2 YSYEKL come from the germline V gene. Trimming pared 0 bases from V and 2 bases from J, leaving 8 bases between. This CDR3 is CASSQDRRAGANVLTF. CDR3 sequence (DNA): TGCGCCAGCAGCCAAGATCGCAGGGCTGGGGCCAACGTCCTGACTTTC.

The chain couples TRBV11-1 to TRBJ2-5; no reliable D call. CDR3 size: 13 residues. Germline V gene data show CDR1 as SGHAT and CDR2 as FQDESV (reference sequence). V was clipped by 3 bases and J by 2 bases, with 7 bases between them. In nucleotides, the CDR3 is TGTGCCAGCAGCTTTCACGAGCAAGAGACCCAGTACTTC. It specifies CASSFHEQETQYF.

Concerning this clone: This CDR3 is also generated by other DNA sequences in the sample. This chain links TRBV5-4 with TRBJ2-7; unclear D gene. V was trimmed by 1 base and J by 4 bases, leaving 6 bases between them. CDR1 and CDR2 (germline): SGHNT, YYREEE (reference sequence). This CDR3 has 12 residues. CDR3: CASSLIGYEQYF. In DNA form, the CDR3 reads TGTGCCAGCAGCTTGATCGGGTACGAGCAGTACTTC.

The chain combines TRBV27 with TRBJ1-2; TRBD1 aligns across 7 bases. CDR3 length: 14 residues. With V trimmed by 5 bases and J by 4 bases, 7 bases remained unmatched. CDR1 and CDR2 from the germline V gene are MNHEY and SMNVEV (reference sequence). The CDR3 spells CASSPLTGPYGYTF. The CDR3 DNA sequence: TGTGCCAGCAGTCCATTGACAGGGCCCTATGGCTACACCTTC.

The chain combines TRBV29-1 with TRBJ2-3; D unresolved. Trimming left V 1 base short and J 2 bases short, with 7 bases between. The CDR3 covers 13 residues. Germline loops: CDR1 SQVTM, CDR2 ANQGSEA. CDR3 DNA sequence: TGCAGCGTTGAAGTAACCAACACAGATACGCAGTATTTT. Translation: CSVEVTNTDTQYF.

This sequence joins TRBV7-3 and TRBJ2-3; D possibly corresponds to TRBD2 (6 bases). V lost 1 base and J lost 6, with 20 bases in between. The CDR3 is 17 amino acids. Per the germline V gene, CDR1 is SGHTA and CDR2 is FQGTGA. The CDR3 is CASSLIGGISLGDTQYF. CDR3 sequence (DNA): TGTGCCAGCAGCTTAATTGGGGGGATATCTCTTGGGGATACGCAGTATTTT. Variable domain in full (rest from reference TRBV7-3 and TRBJ2-3): GAGVSQTPSNKVTEKGKYVELRCDPISGHTALYWYRQSLGQGPEFLIYFQGTGAADDSGLPNDRFFAVRPEGSVSTLKIQRTERGDSAVYLCASSLIGGISLGDTQYFGPGTRLTVL.

The chain recombines TRBV2 with TRBJ2-7; D is possibly TRBD2 (6 bases). Per the germline V gene, CDR1 is SNHLY and CDR2 is FYNNEI. With 6 bases removed from V and 7 bases from J, the gap between germline ends came to 16 bases. This CDR3 spans 13 amino acids. CDR3 sequence reads: CASSSLAGGEQYF. The CDR3 DNA is TGTGCCAGCAGCTCCCTAGCCGGGGGAGAGCAGTACTTC.

This rearrangement joins TRBV18 to TRBJ2-2; TRBD1 agrees at 7 bases. V lost 1 base to trimming and J lost 3 bases; unmatched junction nucleotides: 8. There are 17 residues in the CDR3. The germline V gene has CDR1 KGHSH and CDR2 LQKENI. CDR3 region: CASSPRPVTGDTGELFF. The CDR3, as DNA: TGTGCCAGCTCACCACGCCCCGTTACAGGGGACACCGGGGAGCTGTTTTTT.

This clone was seen only once. CDR3 DNA: TGTGCCAGCAGCCCTAGGACAGTCGGAAACACCATATATTTT. It yields the protein CASSPRTVGNTIYF. The V and J genes are TRBV5-6 and TRBJ1-3; TRBD1 is a possible D gene (6 bases). This CDR3 region has 14 residues. Germline V gene sequence: CDR1 SGHDT, CDR2 YYEEEE. V was trimmed by 4 bases and J by 4 bases, leaving 12 bases between them.

The chain employs TRBV4-3 and TRBJ2-3; maybe TRBD2 (6 bases). The CDR3 totals 21 residues. In germline, CDR1 is LGHNA, CDR2 YSLEER. V shed 4 bases and J shed 2 bases, with 31 bases lying between them. DNA for the CDR3: TGCGCCAGCAGCCTCACCCTCCACTCAGCGGGCATTGCTACTTACACAGATACGCAGTATTTT. Translated, it gives CASSLTLHSAGIATYTDTQYF.

The chain links TRBV6-6 to TRBJ1-5; perhaps TRBD1 as D (5 bases). With 5 bases removed from V and 2 bases from J, the gap between germline ends came to 10 bases. This CDR3 comprises 14 residues. Germline values: CDR1 MNHNY, CDR2 SVGAGI (reference sequence). This CDR3 is CASSVRGGNQPQHF. The CDR3 nucleotides are TGTGCCAGCAGTGTAAGGGGAGGCAATCAGCCCCAGCATTTT.

The chain couples TRBV7-2 to TRBJ1-1, with D hard to call. Between the trimmed V and J ends, which lost 1 base and 8 bases, there was a span of 11 bases. Germline assignment: CDR1 SGHTA and CDR2 FQGNSA. The CDR3 totals 13 residues. The CDR3 DNA reads TGTGCCAGCAGCTTAGGTCTCGGGGTAGAAGCTTTCTTT. Its translation: CASSLGLGVEAFF.

This CDR3 reads CASSVTSGGRGTQYF. DNA for the CDR3: TGTGCCAGCAGCGTAACTAGCGGGGGCAGGGGTACGCAGTATTTT. The V gene is TRBV9, the J gene TRBJ2-3, with 11 positions matching TRBD2. Germline values: CDR1 SGDLS, CDR2 YYNGEE. The CDR3 is 15 amino acids. V shed 1 base and J 8 bases; nucleotides not matched to a gene: 6.

The chain combines TRBV2 with TRBJ2-3; D possibly corresponds to TRBD2 (6 bases). The CDR3 loop spans 14 amino acids. Germline loops: CDR1 SNHLY, CDR2 FYNNEI. V dropped 8 bases and J dropped 1 base, with 13 bases sitting between them. The CDR3 here is CASQEGLGTDTQYF. In nucleotides, the CDR3 is TGTGCCAGCCAGGAGGGGCTTGGCACAGATACGCAGTATTTT.

Remarks on this clone: The sample holds other DNA sequences that translate to the same CDR3. The chain combines TRBV11-2 with TRBJ1-1; 11 bases line up with TRBD1. This CDR3 is 13 amino acids long. Germline V gene lookup returns CDR1 SGHAT and CDR2 FQNNGV. With 1 base clipped from V and 8 bases from J, the junction kept 0 bases outside the gene matches. For the CDR3, the DNA is TGTGCCAGCAGCTTAGGGACAGGGGGCGAAGCTTTCTTT. Residues: CASSLGTGGEAFF.

CDR3 loop: CAISGGGLAGVERETQYF. The CDR3, as DNA: TGTGCCATCAGTGGTGGGGGACTAGCGGGAGTGGAGCGGGAGACCCAGTACTTC. The chain combines TRBV10-3 with TRBJ2-5, with TRBD2 identical over 14 bases. The CDR3 is 18 amino acids. Germline-derived CDR1 and CDR2 are ENHRY and SYGVKD. Losses at the gene ends were 4 bases for V and 5 bases for J; bases not matched to a gene: 12.

The chain links TRBV20-1 to TRBJ2-3; D ambiguous. Trimming stripped 7 bases from V and 5 bases from J, with 10 bases between. The CDR3 is 11 amino acids. CDR1 and CDR2 (germline): DFQATT, SNEGSKA (reference sequence). The CDR3 region is CSVQRLDTQYF. DNA of the CDR3: TGCAGTGTACAGAGGTTAGATACGCAGTATTTT.

The rearrangement links TRBV5-1 to TRBJ1-4; D is ambiguous. V shed 0 bases and J shed 14 bases, with 20 bases lying between them. The CDR3 extends over 15 amino acids. Germline-derived CDR1 and CDR2 are SGHRS and YFSETQ. CDR3 in DNA: TGCGCCAGCAGCTTGGCCCTCCCAAGTAATGAAGGGCTGTTTTTT. Its translation is CASSLALPSNEGLFF.

The J gene is TRBJ2-4, the V gene TRBV6-5, with 7 bases fitting TRBD1. Unmatched junction bases numbered 6, after V lost 6 bases and J lost 7 bases. Germline lookup yields CDR1 MNHEY and CDR2 SVGAGI. The CDR3 contains 13 residues. The CDR3 DNA is TGTGCCAGCAGGACGGGACAGTCCAACATTCAGTACTTC. Translated, it gives CASRTGQSNIQYF.

Concerning this clone: Additional DNA sequences in this sample encode the identical CDR3. This sequence joins TRBV7-7 and TRBJ2-1; no reliable D call. The CDR3 has 13 amino acids. Looked up from germline, CDR1 is SSHAT and CDR2 is FNYEAQ (reference sequence). Trimming took 4 bases from V and 4 from J, leaving 8 bases between them. DNA of the CDR3: TGTGCCAGCAGCTCACCTCCATACAATGAGCAGTTCTTC. It specifies CASSSPPYNEQFF. Complete variable domain (other parts from reference TRBV7-7 and TRBJ2-1): GAGVSQSPRYKVTKRGQDVTLRCDPISSHATLYWYQQALGQGPEFLTYFNYEAQPDKSGLPSDRFSAERPEGSISTLTIQRTEQRDSAMYRCASSSPPYNEQFFGPGTRLTVL.

The chain uses TRBV7-9 and TRBJ2-3; TRBD2 matches at 8 bases. Trimming took 3 bases from V and 3 from J; bases not matched to a gene: 5. The CDR3 has 15 amino acids. The germline V gene has CDR1 SEHNR and CDR2 FQNEAQ (reference sequence). As DNA, the CDR3 is TGTGCCAGCAGCTTCGGGAGGGCGGGAACAGATACGCAGTATTTT. Translation: CASSFGRAGTDTQYF.

The chain's CDR3 is CATRGHIGYNEQFF. CDR3 nucleotides: TGTGCCACTCGGGGACACATCGGGTACAATGAGCAGTTCTTC. The V gene is TRBV19, the J gene TRBJ2-1; D possibly corresponds to TRBD1 (6 bases). Germline lookup yields CDR1 LNHDA and CDR2 SQIVND (reference sequence). V dropped 10 bases and J dropped 4 bases, with 17 bases sitting between them. This CDR3 spans 14 amino acids.

The gene calls are TRBV2 and TRBJ2-3, with 8 bases matching TRBD1. This CDR3 spans 15 amino acids. CDR1 SNHLY and CDR2 FYNNEI come from the germline V gene. With V trimmed by 7 bases and J by 3 bases, 9 bases remained unmatched. CDR3 sequence reads: CASTLNRGATDTQYF. The CDR3 region has the DNA TGTGCCAGCACCCTTAACAGGGGGGCAACAGATACGCAGTATTTT.

Of note for this clone: Since no conserved phenylalanine or tryptophan closes the CDR3, a read error is the likely cause. The genes are TRBV5-1 and TRBJ2-7, with D perhaps TRBD1 (5 bases). This CDR3 comprises 13 residues. V was cut by 1 base and J by 2 bases, with 7 bases left in between. Germline loops: CDR1 SGHRS, CDR2 YFSETQ. CDR3 sequence reads: CASSLRQTYEQYL. CDR3 coding DNA: TGCGCCAGCAGCTTGCGACAGACCTACGAGCAGTACCTC.